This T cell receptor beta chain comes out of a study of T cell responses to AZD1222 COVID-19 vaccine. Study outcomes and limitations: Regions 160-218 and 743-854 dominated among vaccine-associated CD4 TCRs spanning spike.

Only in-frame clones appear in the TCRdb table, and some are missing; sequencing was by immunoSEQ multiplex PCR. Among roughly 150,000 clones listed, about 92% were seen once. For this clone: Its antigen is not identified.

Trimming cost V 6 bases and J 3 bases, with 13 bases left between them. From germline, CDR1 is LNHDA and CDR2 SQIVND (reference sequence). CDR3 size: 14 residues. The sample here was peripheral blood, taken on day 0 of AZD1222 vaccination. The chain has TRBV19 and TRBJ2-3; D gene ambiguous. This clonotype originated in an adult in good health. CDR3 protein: CASSVELLTDTQYF. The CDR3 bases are TGTGCCAGTAGCGTAGAGCTTTTGACAGATACGCAGTATTTT.